This T cell receptor (beta chain) was found in a study of cytomegalovirus exposure and HLA in healthy donors (dated by TCRdb to the late 2010s). Some background on the complete study: In an earlier analysis of 587 of the donors, 276 Gb of sequence data and 100 million or so unique TCR beta sequences from 180 million or so T cells were reported. To study patterns of TCR occurrence, a later analysis re-analyzed previously published TCR beta repertoires from 500 to 850 donors and added high-resolution HLA genotyping. HLA typing covered class I and class II loci at four-digit resolution. Among the roughly 430 genotyped donors, 81% belonged to the genetic ancestry cluster associated with self-reported Caucasian donors. Donor age, sex, ethnicity and CMV serostatus were compiled together with the repertoire data. About five DR-DQ haplotypes were handled as single units for association and clustering because linkage in the cohort was strong. The study used immunosequencing to profile the T cell repertoires of 670 or so subjects and linked those repertoires to cytomegalovirus serostatus. The number of donors typed differed by locus, with roughly 629-640 for A, B, C, DRB1 and DQB1, around 560 for DQA1, approximately 570 for DPA1, and some 470 for DPB1. A separate validation cohort of roughly 130 different subjects was used in addition to the roughly 640-subject first cohort. The study aimed to test whether signatures of past pathogen exposure could be identified by cataloging public T cell receptors. A later genetic analysis used genome-wide SNP genotypes for 398 of the 666 donors, treating that subset as a discovery cohort. Rather than using new phenotypic data, the later analysis identified candidate immune exposures from TCR beta sequences and from how often those sequences occurred across donors. High-throughput TCR immunosequencing, statistical association of individual TCRs with disease status, and machine learning were combined to predict cytomegalovirus infection status. Among 398 genotyped donors of the cohort, an average of 235,054 unique TCR beta nucleotide sequences were sequenced per donor, around 18% of them non-productive. To decide whether each TCR beta V gene segment behaved as functional or pseudogenic, an earlier analysis of some 570 of the donors relied on high-throughput TCR beta sequencing. An early release that covered 640 HLA-typed donors contained approximately 290 gigabases of sequencing data and 80 million or so unique TCR sequences. All discovery cohort repertoires had been generated on a single sequencing platform.

The cohort consisted of 666 healthy bone marrow donors. At the time of sampling, every cohort member was nominally healthy, though immune exposures that went unrecorded were likely present. The donor tested CMV seronegative, placing the donor among the 350 or so seronegative members of the cohort. Each donor provided a peripheral blood sample, and peripheral blood mononuclear cells were used for TCR beta sequencing. Genomic DNA was extracted from the blood cell samples with the Qiagen DNeasy Blood Extraction Kit. In its sample, this clone was seen a few times. Its binding antigen is unknown. Base-call qualities are not available, and no considerably larger clone is one nucleotide away. Results and caveats for the whole study, not just this receptor: At a false discovery rate of 0.05, a later analysis linked around 17,000 TCR beta sequences to specific HLA alleles. The presence/absence analyses assumed that sequencing depth was roughly uniform across donors, and that assumption may not be true. An earlier analysis of 587 of the donors showed that most TCR beta V segments appeared in productive rearrangements either about 87% or about 30% of the time, which broadly matched IMGT annotations. According to the authors, the approach could potentially be generalized to other disease states and immunological phenotypes. Because some donors lacked HLA typing at each locus, the association tests relied only on the typed subset. A later analysis found that HLA-associated TCR beta chains were more clonally expanded and had lower generation probabilities than equally common non-associated chains. According to a later analysis, most CMV-associated TCR beta chains appeared to be HLA-restricted, and the HLA associations seemed to be driven largely by CMV exposure. According to a later genetic analysis, donors in an Asian-associated ancestry cluster had fewer N-insertions in productive TCRs than the approximately 690-donor mean. When HLA alleles, especially DR and DQ, strongly co-occurred, attributing TCR associations to individual alleles was difficult. The classifier was reported to diagnose cytomegalovirus status with high specificity and sensitivity in both the original cohort and the validation cohort. In a later analysis, the rate of TCR association differed among HLA loci, with DRB1 alleles having the most associated TCRs and HLA-C alleles having the fewest. In vitro tests confirmed that a few of the cytomegalovirus-associated TCR beta chains recognize cytomegalovirus antigens. Linkage disequilibrium might explain the correlated functional status among segregating V segments, but an unknown experimental factor could not be excluded. Because counts were too low, roughly 17 rarely observed V segments, including chromosome 9 orphons, were left out of the earlier analysis of 587 of the donors. Because the 87-base-pair reads could not distinguish some IMGT-functional V segments, including TRBV6-2 and TRBV6-3, those segments were excluded. The study listed approximately 160 TCR beta chains as associated with cytomegalovirus. A cluster of highly shared sequence variants was judged likely to represent a technical artifact of the sequencing pipeline. In a later genetic analysis, a missense DCLRE1C variant was associated with V-gene and J-gene trimming of TCR beta chains, and the association was replicated in an independent cohort. Most TCR sequences were seen in very few donors, while some public TCRs were found in many individuals. A later analysis reported that several top co-occurrence clusters appeared linked to parvovirus B19, influenza, CMV and Epstein-Barr virus. CMV serostatus was the only immune exposure information available for the cohort. This cohort had only TCR beta chains sequenced, and the lack of alpha or paired-chain data limited which features could be detected. A further reported finding was that TCR beta sequences accurately predicted the HLA-A and HLA-B alleles for most subjects in the first cohort.

Libraries were constructed by the immunoSEQ multiplex PCR assay. The multiplex PCR relied on a mix of 60 forward primers for TCR Vbeta segments and 13 reverse primers for TCR Jbeta segments. Amplification of the CDR3 region of rearranged TCR beta genes was performed with a multiplex PCR assay on genomic DNA. The amplified TCR beta libraries were sequenced on the Illumina HiSeq System as 87-base-pair reads. Turning to the authors' computational methods: A later analysis counted about 80 million unique TCR beta chains across the 600 to 850 repertoires, and some 11 million of these chains were shared by at least two donors. Raw reads were error-corrected and collapsed into unique sequences with a nearest-neighbor algorithm that merged closely related sequences to remove PCR and sequencing errors. V, D and J gene segments were assigned by aligning CDR3 sequences to IMGT reference sequences. For a sequence to be retained, a match of at least six nucleotides to both a V gene segment and a J gene segment was required. Rearrangements were called productive when the CDR3 lacked stop codons and stayed in frame with V and J; all others were non-productive. Following IMGT convention, CDR3 was defined as the stretch from the second conserved V-encoded cysteine up to the conserved J-encoded phenylalanine. In an earlier analysis of approximately 500 of the donors, sequences lacking an unambiguous match to a single V gene segment were excluded. In an earlier analysis of 587 of the donors, V segments were called functional above 56.7% productive rearrangements and were called segregating when the between-donor standard deviation exceeded 5%. A statistical classification framework was built to diagnose cytomegalovirus status from the catalog of TCR beta chain sequences. In a later analysis, TCR nucleotide sequences were compared against IMGT/GENE-DB human TR gene sequences so that V and J genes could be assigned. Using the TCRdist pipeline, a later analysis assigned CDR3 sequences along with most-parsimonious VDJ recombination scenarios. In a later analysis, every TCR beta chain was defined by the combination of its CDR3 amino acid sequence and its V-gene family, and reads without a unique V-gene family were dropped. As a way to deal with suspected cross-contamination and a sequencing artifact, a later analysis dropped approximately 590 nucleotide sequences that were highly shared and had low generation probability. In a later analysis, a clonal expansion index for each public chain was calculated from normalized within-repertoire ranks of inferred template counts. In a later analysis, generation probabilities were computed using a VDJ recombination model fitted to out-of-frame rearrangements, and the results were checked against IGoR. In a later analysis, hypergeometric tests were used to score TCR-TCR, TCR-HLA and TCR-CMV co-occurrence, with a repertoire-size bias correction applied to TCR pairs. False discovery rates were estimated in a later analysis by permuting HLA or CMV assignments 20 times. A later analysis grouped co-occurring TCRs with DBSCAN, adding TCRdist sequence similarity when clustering within HLA-allele-positive subsets. For co-occurrence clustering, repertoires with fewer than 30,000 or more than 120,000 public chains were excluded, along with five repertoires with anomalous nucleotide sharing. Entries here come from immuneACCESS through TCRdb and include only in-frame sequences with V and J called. Some clones fail to appear in such tables; in the studies checked, an unresolved V gene covers under half of the shortfall, and the cause of the remainder is unknown. That table furnishes V, J and clone size, whereas the DNA furnished D and trimming. The sample includes 250,000 to 350,000 clones, with under 80% observed a single time. Together, the top ten hold over 2% of the sample.

The CDR3 starts with the cysteine, ends with the phenylalanine, and has 17 residues. Only the CDR3 DNA is retained, 51 bases long and in frame from the first base. Per the germline V gene (reference sequence), SEHNR is the CDR1 and FQNEAQ is the CDR2. Trimming takes 7 bases from V and 6 bases from J, and the germline ends sit 25 bases apart. Input material: PBMCs. The receptor's source is a female donor in good health and CMV-seronegative. The chain links TRBV7-9 with TRBJ2-1; D gene: possibly TRBD2, on 6 matching bases. The CDR3 amino acid sequence is: CASTRWSGEVRGNEQFF. Here is the DNA: TGTGCCAGCACTCGATGGTCGGGAGAAGTCCGTGGCAATGAGCAGTTCTTC.